A selection of T cell receptor beta chains follows, all from one sample in a study of blood T cell repertoires in COVID-19. The assay was immunoSEQ multiplex PCR, and TCRdb's table has in-frame clones only and misses some. The data show under 150,000 clones, 84% seen once. What was sequenced was PBMCs or T cells enriched from blood (not recorded which). These receptors were obtained from a man aged 45-65 years in a cohort exposed to, infected with or recovered from COVID-19 (not recorded which). Each CDR3 is given with its conserved first and last residue. D genes are given only for firm matches. Clone size is given for some rows only: seen once, a few or many times, or a class if the clone is expanded.

v_gene	d_gene	abundance	len	j_gene	CDR3nt	CDR3aa
TRBV5-1	.	.	15	TRBJ2-7	TGCGCCAGCAGACCTCCCCAGGACACGTTCGGCGAGCAGTACTTC	CASRPPQDTFGEQYF
TRBV3-1/TRBV3-2	TRBD1	.	16	TRBJ2-3	TGTGCCAGCAGCCAAGGAACAGGGGGCGTCGCAGATACGCAGTATTTT	CASSQGTGGVADTQYF
TRBV5-1	.	.	15	TRBJ1-1	TGCGCCAGCACGGGAGGAGGCAGGGAGAACACTGAAGCTTTCTTT	CASTGGGRENTEAFF
TRBV5-4	TRBD1	once	14	TRBJ1-2	TGTGCCAGCAGCGGATGGGACAGATCGGGTGGCTACACCTTC	CASSGWDRSGGYTF
TRBV7-2	.	.	17	TRBJ1-4	TGTGCCAGCAGCTTAGGGACCCCAGGGGCAACTAATGAAAAACTGTTTTTT	CASSLGTPGATNEKLFF
TRBV19	.	.	19	TRBJ1-6	TGTGCCAGTAGCACGACAAAGCTACAGGGCAGCTCCTATAATTCACCCCTCCACTTT	CASSTTKLQGSSYNSPLHF
TRBV7-6	.	.	15	TRBJ1-2	TGTGCCAGCAGCTTAGCAGGAGACGGGAACTATGGCTACACCTTC	CASSLAGDGNYGYTF
TRBV12-3/TRBV12-4	TRBD1	.	13	TRBJ1-1	TGTGCCAGCAGTCCTACAGGGGATGATGAAGCTTTCTTT	CASSPTGDDEAFF
TRBV5-6	.	.	13	TRBJ2-5	TGTGCCAGCAGCCGCCCGCCGGGAGAGACCCAGTACTTC	CASSRPPGETQYF
TRBV28	.	.	15	TRBJ2-1	TGTGCCAGCAGTTTATACCAGGGGAGCTACAATGAGCAGTTCTTC	CASSLYQGSYNEQFF
TRBV4-2	TRBD1	.	14	TRBJ1-1	TGTGCCAGCAGCCCGGACAGGAATCTGGCTGAAGCTTTCTTT	CASSPDRNLAEAFF
TRBV28	.	once	14	TRBJ2-1	TGTGCCAGCAGTCCCCGGGACCGGGGGAATGAGCAGTTCTTC	CASSPRDRGNEQFF
TRBV28	TRBD1	.	16	TRBJ2-2	TGTGCCAGCAGACTTTCGAGGACAGGGCGGGCCGGGGAGCTGTTTTTT	CASRLSRTGRAGELFF
TRBV18	.	.	18	TRBJ2-6	TGTGCCAGCTCAAGAACGGACATTCTATCCTCTGGGGCCAACGTCCTGACTTTC	CASSRTDILSSGANVLTF
TRBV30	.	.	11	TRBJ1-3	TGTGGAAGTAGCTCTGGAAACACCATATATTTT	CGSSSGNTIYF
TRBV4-1	TRBD2	.	17	TRBJ2-7	TGCGCCAGCAGCCCCTTCGCCGGGACTAGCGGGACCTACGAGCAGTACTTC	CASSPFAGTSGTYEQYF
TRBV6-5	.	.	14	TRBJ1-1	TGTGCCAGCAGTCGAATTACAGGAGACCAAGAAGCTTTCTTT	CASSRITGDQEAFF
TRBV5-8	TRBD2	.	16	TRBJ2-5	TGTGCCAGCAGTTTCCCGACTAGCGGGGGAGAAGAGACCCAGTACTTC	CASSFPTSGGEETQYF
TRBV19	TRBD1	.	15	TRBJ1-1	TGTGCCAGTAGTACACCGGGACAGGAACGCACTGAAGCTTTCTTT	CASSTPGQERTEAFF
TRBV3-1/TRBV3-2	TRBD2	.	15	TRBJ2-3	TGTGCCAGCGCTACAAGCGGGAGGCCCACAGATACGCAGTATTTT	CASATSGRPTDTQYF
TRBV5-4	TRBD2	.	16	TRBJ2-1	TGTGCCAGCAGCTTGCCACCGGGACTAGCAATCGATGAGCAGTTCTTC	CASSLPPGLAIDEQFF
TRBV6-5	TRBD1	.	15	TRBJ1-5	TGTGCCAGCAGTTACTCCCTTACAGGGGATCAGCCCCAGCATTTT	CASSYSLTGDQPQHF
TRBV30	TRBD1	.	12	TRBJ1-1	TGTGCCTGGAGTGTAGGGACAGGACCTCCTTTCTTT	CAWSVGTGPPFF
TRBV4-1	.	.	14	TRBJ1-4	TGCGCCAGCAGCCAAGTCACAACTAATGAAAAACTGTTTTTT	CASSQVTTNEKLFF
TRBV6-5	.	.	15	TRBJ2-2	TGTGCCACCCTCCCCCGGGACTGGACCACCGGGGAGCTGTTTTTT	CATLPRDWTTGELFF
TRBV9	TRBD1	.	17	TRBJ1-1	TGTGCCAGCAGCGTTGGGACAGGGGGCCAGCTGAACACTGAAGCTTTCTTT	CASSVGTGGQLNTEAFF
TRBV27	TRBD2	.	16	TRBJ2-1	TGTGCCAGCAGTTTAAGGGTAGCGGGGGGGCCGGATGAGCAGTTCTTC	CASSLRVAGGPDEQFF
TRBV2	.	.	15	TRBJ2-3	TGTGCCAGCAAGTATAGACAGGTTACCACAGATACGCAGTATTTT	CASKYRQVTTDTQYF
TRBV6-1	TRBD1	.	15	TRBJ1-4	TGTGCCAGCAGTGAACCCAGGGGGACTAATGAAAAACTGTTTTTT	CASSEPRGTNEKLFF
TRBV12-3/TRBV12-4	.	.	13	TRBJ1-5	TGTGCCAGCAGTTCGATACAGGGCCAGCCCCAGCATTTT	CASSSIQGQPQHF
TRBV28	.	.	13	TRBJ1-3	TGTGCCAGCAGTCCCCCCCCAGGAAACACCATATATTTT	CASSPPPGNTIYF
TRBV10-3	.	.	15	TRBJ1-2	TGTGCCATCAGCGGAGGACAGTCCCCTAACTATGGCTACACCTTC	CAISGGQSPNYGYTF
TRBV5-1	.	.	11	TRBJ1-1	TGCGCCAGCAGACAGGAGACTGAAGCTTTCTTT	CASRQETEAFF
TRBV10-3	.	.	13	TRBJ2-7	TGTGCCATCAGTTCCAATACAGGGTTCGAGCAGTACTTC	CAISSNTGFEQYF
TRBV28	TRBD2	.	16	TRBJ2-7	TGTGCCAGCAGTCCCTCTGGCCTAGCGGGAGTCAACGAGCAGTACTTC	CASSPSGLAGVNEQYF
TRBV3-1/TRBV3-2	TRBD1	.	15	TRBJ1-1	TGTGCCAGCAGGCCTTCGGGACAGGGCGTTTCTGAAGCTTTCTTT	CASRPSGQGVSEAFF
TRBV30	.	.	13	TRBJ1-5	TGTGCCTGGAGTTCCCGCCCACAGGGACCCCAGCATTTT	CAWSSRPQGPQHF
TRBV30	TRBD1	.	17	TRBJ2-7	TGTGCCTGGAGTGGTGACAGGGGGCGCGATTGGCTCTACGAGCAGTACTTC	CAWSGDRGRDWLYEQYF
TRBV5-4	TRBD2	.	13	TRBJ2-7	TGTGCCAGCAGCGTCGGACTAGCCTACGAGCAGTACTTC	CASSVGLAYEQYF
TRBV30	.	.	12	TRBJ1-4	TGTGCCTGGAGTAGGACAGATGAAAAACTGTTTTTT	CAWSRTDEKLFF
TRBV10-2	.	.	15	TRBJ2-7	TGCGCCAGCGTCCCCGAGGGGGTCGCCTCCTACGAGCAGTACTTC	CASVPEGVASYEQYF
TRBV21-1	.	once	16	TRBJ2-3	TGTGCCAGCAGCATGGGACAGGGGGCAAATAAGAGTACGCAGTATTTT	CASSMGQGANKSTQYF
TRBV5-8	.	.	13	TRBJ2-3	TGTGCCAGCAGCACCCAGGGGACAGATACGCAGTATTTT	CASSTQGTDTQYF
TRBV28	.	.	15	TRBJ2-5	TGTGCCAGCAGGAGCGCCACCTGGGTTTGGGAGACCCAGTACTTC	CASRSATWVWETQYF
TRBV2	TRBD1	few	20	TRBJ2-6	TGTGCCAGCAGGAACCGGGACAGGGGGTTAAGGAGCTCTGGGGCCAACGTCCTGACTTTC	CASRNRDRGLRSSGANVLTF
TRBV15	.	.	15	TRBJ2-7	TGTGCCACCAGCAGATCCTACCCACTAGAAGGCGAGCAGTACTTC	CATSRSYPLEGEQYF
TRBV28	TRBD2	.	14	TRBJ2-3	TGTGCCAGCAGTTTGGCGGGAGCCACAGATACGCAGTATTTT	CASSLAGATDTQYF
TRBV3-1/TRBV3-2	.	once	16	TRBJ2-3	TGTGCCAGCAGCCAGCTGGGGCGGCTCAGCACAGATACGCAGTATTTT	CASSQLGRLSTDTQYF
TRBV18	.	.	14	TRBJ2-7	TGTGCCAGCTCACCAGCAGGGTGGGCCTACGAGCAGTACTTC	CASSPAGWAYEQYF
TRBV2	.	.	15	TRBJ1-2	TGTGCCAGCAGCAGGCAGACAGGTCTCAGGGATGGCTACACCTTC	CASSRQTGLRDGYTF
TRBV24-1	TRBD2	.	15	TRBJ2-3	TGTGCCACCAGTGATAGCGGGGGGGGCGCAGATACGCAGTATTTT	CATSDSGGGADTQYF
TRBV7-6	.	.	16	TRBJ2-3	TGTGCCAGCAGCCCTCGGGGGGCGGGGGCCACAGATACGCAGTATTTT	CASSPRGAGATDTQYF
TRBV7-9	TRBD1	.	14	TRBJ2-3	TGTGCCAGCACATATGACAGGGGGCTTGATACGCAGTATTTT	CASTYDRGLDTQYF
TRBV9	TRBD1	.	15	TRBJ1-2	TGTGCCAGCAGCGTAGCGTCAGGGGGAAACTATGGCTACACCTTC	CASSVASGGNYGYTF